The present T cell receptor (beta chain) was sequenced within a study of immune heterogeneity within non-small cell lung tumors. This CDR3 is 10 amino acids long. Between the trimmed V and J ends, which lost 8 bases and 6 bases, there was a span of 10 bases. The germline V gene encodes CDR1 SQVTM and CDR2 ANQGSEA. A first 10-cycle multiplex round used 32 V-gene and 13 J-gene primers on TCR beta CDR3. TCRdb itself ran the multiplex PCR reads through MiXCR, one entry per CDR3 protein. Seen here are about 21,000 distinct CDR3 sequences, 25% to 30% observed once, and the top ten hold 4% to 5.5%. As template, the study used bulk tumor genomic DNA at approximately 610 ng per sample. Several spatially distant biopsies were obtained per primary tumor intraoperatively. Patients went through curative surgery, and their non-small cell lung cancer was untreated and newly diagnosed.

The receptor was isolated from a man between 40 and 49 years old with non-small cell lung cancer. The J gene is TRBJ1-2, the V gene TRBV29-1; unclear D gene. Material: lung tumor tissue. This CDR3 is CSPGEDGYTF. CDR3 nucleotides: TGCAGCCCCGGCGAGGATGGCTACACCTTC.